Each of the 21 T cell receptor beta chains below was sequenced from the same sample in a study of PD-1 blockade in classical Hodgkin lymphoma. With no exception, relapse followed autologous stem cell transplantation in all patients, and brentuximab vedotin exposure varied. Data came from immunoSEQ multiplex PCR; TCRdb stores just in-frame clones and leaves some out. The repertoire holds 40,000 to 65,000 clones, over 70% seen once, with 15% to 20% in the top ten. The source was peripheral blood mononuclear cells (PBMCs), collected at baseline. The receptors shown here come from a human donor with classical Hodgkin lymphoma.

The chain joins TRBV19 to TRBJ2-1; 8 positions agree with TRBD1. This CDR3 region has 15 residues. V dropped 7 bases and J dropped 6; count of bases not matched to a gene: 11. Germline assignment: CDR1 LNHDA and CDR2 SQIVND (reference sequence). The CDR3 coding sequence is TGTGCCAGTACCACCTCCCCGGACAGGGTCAATGAGCAGTTCTTC. It translates to CASTTSPDRVNEQFF.

The CDR3 DNA reads TGTGCCAGCAGCTTAGGGAGGGGGCCATACTTTCTAGATACGCAGTATTTT. It yields the protein CASSLGRGPYFLDTQYF. The chain links TRBV11-3 to TRBJ2-3; a weak D match, TRBD1 (7 bases). Germline V gives CDR1 SGHNT, CDR2 YENEEA. V was shortened by 1 base and J by 5 bases, with 19 bases between the two germline ends. The CDR3 sequence is 17 residues long.

This clone was counted between two and nine times. This rearrangement joins TRBV7-8 to TRBJ1-5, with D maybe TRBD1 (5 bases). Germline lookup yields CDR1 SGHVS and CDR2 FQNEAQ. The CDR3 contains 15 residues. The V and J ends lost 5 bases and 5 bases respectively, with 16 bases between them. This CDR3 reads CASSAGRLMDQPQHF. Here the CDR3 DNA reads TGTGCCAGCAGCGCGGGACGTCTGATGGATCAGCCCCAGCATTTT.

This rearrangement joins TRBV11-3 to TRBJ2-7; D possibly corresponds to TRBD2 (5 bases). The CDR3 contains 15 residues. V lost 3 bases to trimming and J lost 2 bases, with 14 bases between them. Germline V CDR1 and CDR2: SGHNT, YENEEA. CDR3 in amino acids: CASSFKGDYPYEQYF. The CDR3 DNA follows: TGTGCCAGCAGCTTTAAGGGAGATTATCCCTACGAGCAGTACTTC. The full variable domain, its missing parts supplied by reference TRBV11-3 and TRBJ2-7, is EAGVVQSPRYKIIEKKQPVAFWCNPISGHNTLYWYLQNLGQGPELLIRYENEEAVDDSQLPKDRFSAERLKGVDSTLKIQPAELGDSAVYLCASSFKGDYPYEQYFGPGTRLTVT.

This chain links TRBV27 with TRBJ2-7; 7 bases fit TRBD2. Trimming removed 7 bases from V and 6 bases from J; junction bases left unmatched: 12. The germline CDR1 and CDR2 sequences are MNHEY and SMNVEV (reference sequence). CDR3 size: 14 residues. CDR3 region: CASTRPGLLTEQYF. The CDR3 DNA reads TGTGCCAGCACCAGACCGGGACTACTTACCGAGCAGTACTTC.

The table lists this clone with a few counts. This chain connects TRBV5-6 to TRBJ1-2; no clear D. This CDR3 contains 13 residues. Germline CDR1 is SGHDT and CDR2 is YYEEEE. V lost 4 bases to trimming and J lost 8 bases, with 15 bases between them. Written as DNA, the CDR3 is TGTGCCAGCAGCCCCGGGCCGGGTGGCGGCTACACCTTC. This encodes CASSPGPGGGYTF.

This chain uses TRBV5-1 with TRBJ2-7; 7 bases are shared with TRBD1. Looked up from germline, CDR1 is SGHRS and CDR2 is YFSETQ. The CDR3 is made up of 15 amino acids. The junction had 10 bases not matched to a gene; V was cut back by 4 bases and J by 3 bases. CDR3 sequence reads: CASSLDRDRVYEQYF. For the CDR3, the DNA is TGCGCCAGCAGCCTCGACAGGGACCGGGTCTACGAGCAGTACTTC.

V is TRBV19 and J is TRBJ2-1; a weak D match, TRBD2 (6 bases). This CDR3 contains 14 residues. Germline V gene data show CDR1 as LNHDA and CDR2 as SQIVND (reference sequence). V shed 5 bases and J shed 7 bases, with 15 bases lying between them. The CDR3 region is CASSGELALNEQFF. CDR3 nucleotides: TGTGCCAGTAGTGGAGAACTAGCTTTGAATGAGCAGTTCTTC.

The rearrangement uses TRBV6-4 and TRBJ2-6, with D unresolved. Trimming shortened V by 3 bases and J by 0 bases, and 9 bases separated the two germline ends. Germline-derived CDR1 and CDR2 are MRHNA and SNTAGT. CDR3 length equals 16 residues. CDR3 in amino acids: CASSDLFGSGANVLTF. CDR3 DNA: TGTGCCAGCAGTGATTTATTCGGCTCTGGGGCCAACGTCCTGACTTTC.

This clone came up once. Written as DNA, the CDR3 is TGTGCCAGCAGCCCGCGGACTAGCGAGTACAATGAGCAGTTCTTC. Translating it yields CASSPRTSEYNEQFF. The chain links TRBV11-2 to TRBJ2-1; 9 bases agree with TRBD2. The ends lost 5 bases at V and 4 bases at J; junction bases unmatched: 6. The CDR3 has 15 amino acids. The germline CDR1 and CDR2 sequences are SGHAT and FQNNGV.

CDR3 sequence: CASSLRFSDGYTF. The CDR3, as DNA: TGTGCCAGCAGCTTAAGGTTCTCTGATGGCTACACCTTC. V is TRBV7-2 and J is TRBJ1-2, with D unclear. The CDR3 has 13 amino acids. Per the germline V gene, CDR1 is SGHTA and CDR2 is FQGNSA. The germline V and J ends were trimmed by 2 bases and 6 bases, with 10 bases remaining between them. The full variable domain, with the rest looked up from reference TRBV7-2 and TRBJ1-2, is GAGVSQSPSNKVTEKGKDVELRCDPISGHTALYWYRQSLGQGLEFLIYFQGNSAPDKSGLPSDRFSAERTGGSVSTLTIQRTQQEDSAVYLCASSLRFSDGYTFGSGTRLTVV.

The CDR3 coding sequence is TGCGCCAGCAGTCAATCGTACGTAAGACAGTTGGATGAAAAACTGTTTTTT. It is translated as CASSQSYVRQLDEKLFF. The chain carries TRBV23-1 and TRBJ1-4; tentative D call: TRBD1 (5 bases). TRBV23-1 is an ORF for which the function is uncertain. CDR3 length: 17 residues. V was shortened by 0 bases and J by 6 bases, with 17 bases between the two germline ends.

The gene calls are TRBV6-5 and TRBJ1-5, with TRBD1 identical over 7 bases. The CDR3 is made up of 15 amino acids. V was clipped by 5 bases and J by 3 bases; unmatched bases: 7. Germline CDR1 reads MNHEY; CDR2 reads SVGAGI. CDR3 region: CASSPPGGSNQPQHF. For the CDR3, the DNA is TGTGCCAGCAGTCCCCCAGGGGGTTCCAATCAGCCCCAGCATTTT.

As for this clone: A junction end diverges from the germline sequence, so it may reflect a read error. This sequence joins TRBV9 and TRBJ2-3; D might be TRBD1 (6 bases). The CDR3 contains 15 residues. CDR1 and CDR2 from the germline V gene are SGDLS and YYNGEE. The CDR3 sequence is CANSVDDRNTDTQYF. Written as DNA, the CDR3 is TGTGCCAACAGCGTAGATGACAGGAACACAGATACGCAGTATTTT.

This clone was observed a few times. The chain joins TRBV4-3 to TRBJ2-6; possible D gene TRBD2, 5 bases. Trimming took 0 bases from V and 2 from J, leaving 11 bases between them. Germline V gene lookup returns CDR1 LGHNA and CDR2 YSLEER. This CDR3 contains 17 residues. CDR3 DNA: TGCGCCAGCAGCCAAGATGGAGCGGCAACTGGGGCCAACGTCCTGACTTTC. This codes for CASSQDGAATGANVLTF.

CDR3 loop: CASSPDQGAGDQPQHF. The CDR3 DNA follows: TGTGCCAGCTCACCAGATCAGGGGGCCGGAGATCAGCCCCAGCATTTT. The chain employs TRBV18 and TRBJ1-5; 8 bases are shared with TRBD1. The CDR3 runs 16 residues. Germline V gene sequence: CDR1 KGHSH, CDR2 LQKENI. V trimming: 2 bases; J trimming: 5 bases; junction bases outside the gene matches: 8.

The chain uses TRBV30 and TRBJ1-3; D gene uncertain. The CDR3 has 16 amino acids. Germline V CDR1 and CDR2: GTSNPN, SVGIG (reference sequence). Deletions cut 3 bases from V and 0 bases from J, with 15 bases between. The CDR3, as DNA: TGTGCCTGGAGAGGGCGCAGCCTTTCCTCTGGAAACACCATATATTTT. Translated: CAWRGRSLSSGNTIYF.

The V and J genes are TRBV15 and TRBJ1-5; D may be TRBD1 (5 bases). Per the germline V gene, CDR1 is LNHNV and CDR2 is YYDKDF (reference sequence). CDR3 size: 16 residues. The germline V and J ends were trimmed by 1 base and 3 bases, with 13 bases remaining between them. The CDR3 bases are TGTGCCACCAGCAGAGGGGGTACAGGACTCAATCAGCCCCAGCATTTT. It translates to CATSRGGTGLNQPQHF.

The J gene is TRBJ1-1, the V gene TRBV21-1. TRBV21-1 is an annotated pseudogene. The CDR3 covers 15 residues. In DNA, the CDR3 is TGTGCCAGCAGCCCTATACCTTTCCCTAACACTGAAGCTTTCTTT. Translating gives CASSPIPFPNTEAFF.

The chain combines TRBV5-1 with TRBJ2-2, with TRBD2 matching over 12 bases. The CDR3 loop spans 17 amino acids. The germline gives CDR1 SGHRS, CDR2 YFSETQ. V trimming: 0 bases; J trimming: 8 bases; junction bases outside the gene matches: 8. The CDR3 sequence: CASSLELTSGSKGELFF. The CDR3 region has the DNA TGCGCCAGCAGCTTGGAGCTGACTAGCGGGAGTAAAGGGGAGCTGTTTTTT.

This sequence joins TRBV4-3 and TRBJ2-1, with D possibly TRBD1 on 5 matching bases. CDR3 length equals 15 residues. Per the germline V gene, CDR1 is LGHNA and CDR2 is YSLEER. V was trimmed by 4 bases and J by 4 bases, leaving 14 bases between them. The CDR3 DNA follows: TGCGCCAGCAGCCTCCAGGGTACGGTTTACAATGAGCAGTTCTTC. The encoded protein is CASSLQGTVYNEQFF.